These 15 T cell receptor beta chains share one sample of origin, sequenced in a study of T-cell memory formation after mild COVID-19. TCRdb reanalysed the 5' RACE reads using MiXCR and keeps one entry per CDR3 protein. The table records about 190,000 distinct CDR3 sequences, roughly 18% of them present only once. Sequenced input: PBMCs or a T cell subset sorted from them (not recorded which). All receptors come from an adult woman who had mild COVID-19 (a few samples of this study predate the infection). Cell type and time point are not known.

The chain couples TRBV4-3 to TRBJ2-1, with TRBD2 matching 7 bases. J lost 7 bases, V lost 3 bases, and 12 bases had no gene match. The CDR3 totals 16 residues. The germline V gene has CDR1 LGHNA and CDR2 YSLEER. The CDR3 reads CASSQAMGGSTNEQFF. CDR3 bases: TGCGCCAGCAGCCAGGCCATGGGCGGGAGTACGAATGAGCAGTTCTTC.

The chain carries TRBV24-1 and TRBJ1-1; TRBD1 might be the D (5 bases). CDR1 and CDR2 from the germline V gene are KGHDR and SFDVKD. The CDR3 is 13 residues long. The germline V and J ends were trimmed by 5 bases and 5 bases, with 11 bases remaining between them. CDR3 in DNA: TGTGCCACCAGTGTTCCCGGGGGGACTGAAGCTTTCTTT. Protein: CATSVPGGTEAFF.

This rearrangement joins TRBV25-1 to TRBJ1-1; 7 bases are a match to TRBD1. CDR3 length: 12 residues. The trim removed 9 bases at V and 1 base at J, leaving 2 bases unmatched. The germline V gene encodes CDR1 MGHDK and CDR2 SYGVNS. CDR3: CASRQGNTEAFF. Written as DNA, the CDR3 is TGTGCCAGTCGACAGGGGAACACTGAAGCTTTCTTT.

Only a few counts were recorded for this clonotype. The rearrangement joins TRBV15 to TRBJ1-3; the D is unclear. Germline V gene lookup returns CDR1 LNHNV and CDR2 YYDKDF (reference sequence). Trimming pared 1 base from V and 1 base from J, leaving 8 bases between. The CDR3 is 15 residues long. CDR3 coding DNA: TGTGCCACCAGCAGAGGACGGACTTCTGGAAACACCATATATTTT. The encoded protein is CATSRGRTSGNTIYF.

This clonotype has only a few counts. This chain joins TRBV24-1 and TRBJ2-4, with TRBD1 matching over 11 bases. The CDR3 consists of 18 residues. Looked up from germline, CDR1 is KGHDR and CDR2 is SFDVKD. V dropped 2 bases and J dropped 2; count of bases not matched to a gene: 7. CDR3: CATSDSAGQGVPKNIQYF. CDR3 in DNA: TGTGCCACCAGTGATTCGGCGGGACAGGGGGTCCCCAAAAACATTCAGTACTTC.

The CDR3 is CASSRSPEGSYEQYF. Here the CDR3 DNA reads TGTGCCAGCAGCCGATCTCCGGAGGGCTCCTACGAGCAGTACTTC. This rearrangement joins TRBV12-3 or TRBV12-4 to TRBJ2-7; TRBD2 might be the D (6 bases). The CDR3 length is 15 residues. V shed 6 bases and J shed 0 bases, with 15 bases lying between them.

A few counts support this clonotype. The chain carries TRBV5-6 and TRBJ2-2, with D unclear. The CDR3 spans 14 residues. Germline V gives CDR1 SGHDT, CDR2 YYEEEE. Between the trimmed V and J ends, which lost 5 bases and 6 bases, there was a span of 14 bases. The CDR3 protein is CASSSPMDSGELFF. CDR3 in DNA: TGTGCCAGCAGTTCTCCGATGGATTCCGGGGAGCTGTTTTTT.

The sample holds a few counts of this clonotype. This chain joins TRBV4-2 and TRBJ1-6; unclear D gene. This CDR3 spans 14 amino acids. V gave up 3 bases and J gave up 7 bases, with 10 bases separating them. Germline V CDR1 and CDR2: LGHNA, YNFKEQ. As DNA, the CDR3 is TGTGCCAGCAGCCAGGGTCCCGAGAATTCACCCCTCCACTTT. The encoded protein is CASSQGPENSPLHF.

This clonotype has only a few counts. At one end the junction does not follow the germline gene, possibly because of a read error. The V gene is TRBV2, the J gene TRBJ1-5, with unresolved D. CDR3 length equals 12 residues. The germline V gene has CDR1 SNHLY and CDR2 FYNNEI. This chain's CDR3 is CASREENQPQHF. The CDR3 DNA reads TGTGCCAGCAGAGAAGAAAATCAGCCCCAGCATTTT.

The chain links TRBV29-1 to TRBJ2-5; D is uncertain. Trimming cost V 1 base and J 3 bases, with 12 bases left between them. The CDR3 is 14 residues long. Germline V gene data show CDR1 as SQVTM and CDR2 as ANQGSEA. CDR3 nucleotides: TGCAGCGTTGAAGTTTGGAGTGGGGAAGAGACCCAGTACTTC. This translates into CSVEVWSGEETQYF. The full variable domain, completed using reference TRBV29-1 and TRBJ2-5, is SAVISQKPSRDICQRGTSLTIQCQVDSQVTMMFWYRQQPGQSLTLIATANQGSEATYESGFVIDKFPISRPNLTFSTLTVSNMSPEDSSIYLCSVEVWSGEETQYFGPGTRLLVL.

In its sample, this clonotype was seen a few times. V gene TRBV3-1 combines with J gene TRBJ2-7; 8 bases are a match to TRBD2. Germline V gives CDR1 LGHDT, CDR2 YNNKEL (reference sequence). J lost 3 bases, V lost 4 bases, and 11 bases had no gene match. The CDR3 has 16 amino acids. CDR3 sequence reads: CASSLRPGLGFYEQYF. Here the CDR3 DNA reads TGTGCCAGCAGCCTACGACCGGGACTAGGGTTCTACGAGCAGTACTTC.

This sequence joins TRBV7-8 and TRBJ1-1, with D unresolved. CDR3 length: 14 amino acids. Germline V lookup: CDR1 SGHVS, CDR2 FQNEAQ. V was pared by 3 bases and J by 5 bases, with 13 bases between. The DNA of the CDR3 is TGTGCCAGCAGCTTGAGACCGGACGGTACTGAAGCTTTCTTT. This gives the protein CASSLRPDGTEAFF.

This chain joins TRBV29-1 and TRBJ1-2; D possibly corresponds to TRBD1 (6 bases). V was trimmed by 3 bases and J by 6 bases, leaving 14 bases between them. CDR3 length: 13 amino acids. The germline V gene encodes CDR1 SQVTM and CDR2 ANQGSEA. The CDR3 loop reads CSVDNPTGHGYTF. In nucleotides, the CDR3 is TGCAGCGTTGATAACCCGACAGGTCATGGCTACACCTTC.

The chain recombines TRBV7-2 with TRBJ2-4, with D possibly matching TRBD1 (5 bases). The ends were cut back, 0 bases at V and 8 bases at J, with 11 bases in the middle. CDR3 length: 14 residues. Germline lookup yields CDR1 SGHTA and CDR2 FQGNSA. CDR3 DNA: TGTGCCAGCAGCTTAGCGCTCACAGGAGACATTCAGTACTTC. Its protein product is CASSLALTGDIQYF.

This chain uses TRBV9 with TRBJ2-5; 11 nucleotides line up with TRBD2. CDR1 and CDR2 (germline): SGDLS, YYNGEE. The CDR3 sequence is 15 residues long. Trimming at V came to 7 bases and at J to 5 bases, leaving 10 bases not matched to a gene. In DNA, the CDR3 is TGTGCCAGCGCCCCACTAGCGGGGGCCCCTGAGACCCAGTACTTC. It translates to CASAPLAGAPETQYF.